These 19 T cell receptor beta chains were all obtained from the same sample, sequenced in a study of glioma-infiltrating T cells. TCR alpha and beta CDR3 regions were amplified from RNA using iRepertoire nested multiplex PCR. Via MiXCR, TCRdb re-called the multiplex PCR reads, giving one row per CDR3 protein. Of 3,000 to 5,000 distinct CDR3 sequences in the sample, around 92% were seen once. The source material was glioma tissue, nonneoplastic brain tissue, or PBMCs (not recorded which). The receptors derive from a human donor with low-grade glioma or glioblastoma, undergoing nonglioma brain surgery, or in good health (not recorded which).

Turning to this clonotype: This beta chain is off target for a library built for alpha chains, so its abundance means little. The chain carries TRBV4-1 and TRBJ2-3; maybe TRBD2 (6 bases). The germline CDR1 and CDR2 sequences are MGHRA and YSYEKL. CDR3 length: 14 amino acids. V lost 0 bases to trimming and J lost 2 bases, with 6 bases between them. The CDR3 region has the DNA TGCGCCAGCAGCCAAGAACTAGCCACAGATACGCAGTATTTT. Its translation: CASSQELATDTQYF.

Note on this clonotype: This beta chain is off target for a library built for alpha chains, so its abundance means little. This chain links TRBV3-1 with TRBJ1-2, with D unresolved. The length of the CDR3 is 15 residues. The germline CDR1 and CDR2 sequences are LGHDT and YNNKEL (reference sequence). Between the trimmed V and J ends, which lost 1 base and 4 bases, there was a span of 13 bases. CDR3 region: CASSQGDGGSYGYTF. CDR3 bases: TGTGCCAGCAGCCAAGGTGACGGAGGGTCCTATGGCTACACCTTC.

As regards this clonotype: Because the library targeted alpha chains, this beta chain is an off-target read whose size means little. The chain is built from TRBV6-5 and TRBJ2-7; no definite D call. From germline, CDR1 is MNHEY and CDR2 SVGAGI. CDR3 length equals 13 residues. V dropped 2 bases and J dropped 4 bases, with 9 bases sitting between them. The CDR3 coding sequence is TGTGCCAGCAGTTACCGGCGAGGTTACGAGCAGTACTTC. Translating gives CASSYRRGYEQYF.

About this clonotype itself: This beta chain is a stray sequence in a library constructed for alpha chains; its clone size is not meaningful. J is TRBJ2-1 and V is TRBV28, with D tentatively TRBD1 (6 bases). This CDR3 spans 13 amino acids. CDR1 and CDR2 from the germline V gene are MDHEN and SYDVKM. Trimming took 5 bases from V and 10 from J, leaving 15 bases between them. CDR3 protein: CASSTRQGREQFF. CDR3 DNA sequence: TGTGCCAGCAGTACCCGGCAGGGGCGCGAGCAGTTCTTC.

As concerns this clonotype: A library made for alpha chains picked up this beta chain off target, so its size means little. The chain joins TRBV4-1 to TRBJ2-1; D uncertain. V lost 0 bases and J 4 bases, leaving 10 bases between the germline ends. The CDR3 consists of 15 residues. Germline values: CDR1 MGHRA, CDR2 YSYEKL. CDR3 protein: CASSQDPIPYNEQFF. CDR3 nucleotide sequence: TGCGCCAGCAGCCAAGACCCTATTCCGTACAATGAGCAGTTCTTC.

Turning to this clonotype: This beta chain was picked up by a library intended for alpha chains and is off target, so its count carries little meaning. In DNA, the CDR3 is TGTGCCAGCAGCGCGTCTAGCGGGACCAATGAGCAGTTCTTC. This encodes CASSASSGTNEQFF. The chain combines TRBV6-2 or TRBV6-3 with TRBJ2-1; 9 bases agree with TRBD2. The CDR3 sequence is 14 residues long. The trim removed 6 bases at V and 6 bases at J, leaving 6 bases unmatched. In germline, CDR1 is MNHEY, CDR2 SVGEGT.

A note on this clonotype: This beta chain slipped into a library made for alpha chains as a stray read, so its size is not meaningful. The V gene is TRBV20-1, the J gene TRBJ1-2, with TRBD1 matching over 9 bases. CDR1 is DFQATT, CDR2 SNEGSKA, per germline (reference sequence). The CDR3 loop spans 18 amino acids. The V segment lost 5 bases and the J segment 0 bases; nucleotides outside the gene matches: 16. CDR3 amino acids: CSAPDRGQSKRPNYGYTF. CDR3 DNA: TGCAGTGCTCCGGACAGGGGACAATCGAAACGCCCTAACTATGGCTACACCTTC.

Regarding this clonotype: A library prepared for alpha chains yielded this beta chain as an off-target read; its size is of little meaning. The gene calls are TRBV20-1 and TRBJ1-1; D unclear. V was clipped by 0 bases and J by 6 bases, with 17 bases between them. This CDR3 region has 15 residues. The germline V gene has CDR1 DFQATT and CDR2 SNEGSKA (reference sequence). Written as DNA, the CDR3 is TGCAGTGCTAGAGACCTAGCGAAAAAGTTGGCTGAAGCTTTCTTT. Translated: CSARDLAKKLAEAFF.

Turning to this clonotype: Being off target in a library aimed at alpha chains, this beta chain has a size of little meaning. The chain links TRBV7-2 to TRBJ2-3; the D gene is possibly TRBD2 (6 bases). CDR1 SGHTA and CDR2 FQGNSA come from the germline V gene. The CDR3 spans 15 residues. V lost 1 base, J lost 4 bases, and 12 bases lay in between. CDR3 region: CASSLGVGSADTQYF. In nucleotides, the CDR3 is TGTGCCAGCAGCTTAGGCGTCGGGAGTGCAGATACGCAGTATTTT.

As for this clonotype: This beta chain is an unintended read in a library built for alpha chains; its size means little. The chain couples TRBV3-1 to TRBJ2-7; the D gene is possibly TRBD1 (6 bases). CDR3 length: 15 residues. Trimming cost V 1 base and J 2 bases, with 12 bases left between them. Germline assignment: CDR1 LGHDT and CDR2 YNNKEL (reference sequence). For the CDR3, the DNA is TGTGCCAGCAGCCAAGCGGAGACAGGTCCCTACGAGCAGTACTTC. This encodes CASSQAETGPYEQYF.

Details on this clonotype: The library was built for alpha chains, so this beta chain is an off-target read and its size means little. This chain connects TRBV28 to TRBJ1-5; D is unclear. V was pared by 5 bases and J by 7 bases, with 12 bases between. CDR1 is MDHEN and CDR2 is SYDVKM in the germline V gene. This CDR3 is 13 amino acids long. CDR3 coding DNA: TGTGCCAGCAGTCATTTGACGGGGCAGCCCCAGCATTTT. Translating it yields CASSHLTGQPQHF.

To note about this clonotype: As an off-target read in a library built for alpha chains, this beta chain has a frequency of little significance. The chain has TRBV20-1 and TRBJ2-5; TRBD2 is a possible D gene (5 bases). Looked up from germline, CDR1 is DFQATT and CDR2 is SNEGSKA (reference sequence). Trimming shortened V by 5 bases and J by 5 bases, and 18 bases separated the two germline ends. The CDR3 covers 14 residues. The CDR3 DNA reads TGCAGTGCTCAGCCCTTTTACGGAGGCGAGACCCAGTACTTC. Translation gives CSAQPFYGGETQYF.

To note about this clonotype: This beta chain represents an off-target read in a library built for alpha chains; its size is of limited meaning. This chain links TRBV11-3 with TRBJ2-7, with D uncertain. V was pared by 5 bases and J by 2 bases, with 13 bases between. The CDR3 loop spans 14 amino acids. Per the germline V gene, CDR1 is SGHNT and CDR2 is YENEEA. CDR3 sequence reads: CASSTRGDTYEQYV. The CDR3 region has the DNA TGTGCCAGCAGCACCAGAGGCGACACCTACGAGCAGTACGTC.

For this clonotype: In a library made to pick up alpha chains, this beta chain is a stray read with a size that means little. The J gene is TRBJ1-2, the V gene TRBV6-9, with D possibly matching TRBD1 (6 bases). CDR3 length equals 14 residues. Between the trimmed V and J ends, which lost 4 bases and 2 bases, there was a span of 11 bases. Germline assignment: CDR1 MNHGY and CDR2 SVAAGI. The CDR3 sequence is CASSSGTQNYGYTF. The CDR3 bases are TGTGCCAGCAGTTCCGGGACACAAAACTATGGCTACACCTTC.

On this clonotype: This beta chain lies outside the target of a library built for alpha chains; its clone size means little. The chain is built from TRBV20-1 and TRBJ2-7; 8 nucleotides match TRBD1. This CDR3 has 14 amino acids. J was trimmed by 2 bases and V by 1 base; bases with no gene match: 4. Germline loops: CDR1 DFQATT, CDR2 SNEGSKA (reference sequence). The chain's CDR3 is CSARGGQAAYEQYF. CDR3 DNA sequence: TGCAGTGCTAGAGGGGGACAGGCCGCCTACGAGCAGTACTTC.

This clonotype was seen a handful of times. Within a library made for alpha chains, this beta chain is off target, and its count is uninformative. The V gene is TRBV6-5, the J gene TRBJ2-5, with D possibly matching TRBD1 (6 bases). Germline V gene lookup returns CDR1 MNHEY and CDR2 SVGAGI. The CDR3 consists of 15 residues. Trimming took 0 bases from V and 4 from J, leaving 12 bases between them. DNA for the CDR3: TGTGCCAGCAGTTACTCACCAGGGGCTGGAGAGACCCAGTACTTC. Translating gives CASSYSPGAGETQYF.

Concerning this clonotype itself: Since it is a stray read in a library aimed at alpha chains, this beta chain has a size that is not meaningful. The genes are TRBV6-2 or TRBV6-3 and TRBJ2-1; no clear D gene. V shed 5 bases and J shed 4 bases, with 18 bases lying between them. CDR3 length: 16 residues. Germline-derived CDR1 and CDR2 are MNHEY and SVGEGT. DNA for the CDR3: TGTGCCAGCAGTACGCCTGAAGCGAGAAGATACAATGAGCAGTTCTTC. Translation: CASSTPEARRYNEQFF.

As concerns this clonotype: This beta chain is an off-target read within a library intended for alpha chains, so its frequency means little. This rearrangement joins TRBV7-9 to TRBJ2-3, with D unresolved. With 5 bases removed from V and 4 bases from J, the gap between germline ends came to 10 bases. The germline gives CDR1 SEHNR, CDR2 FQNEAQ (reference sequence). The CDR3 is made up of 13 amino acids. The CDR3 region is CASSQDGPDTQYF. The CDR3 DNA reads as TGTGCCAGCAGCCAGGATGGTCCAGATACGCAGTATTTT.

Details on this clonotype: The library was prepared for alpha chains; this beta chain is a stray read, so its frequency means little. The chain couples TRBV6-2 or TRBV6-3 to TRBJ2-1, with 13 bases that match TRBD2. CDR3 length: 17 residues. The germline V gene has CDR1 MNHEY and CDR2 SVGEGT. V lost 6 bases and J lost 3; bases outside the gene matches: 8. The CDR3 spells CASSRTSGSFGYNEQFF. The CDR3 DNA follows: TGTGCCAGCAGCCGGACTAGCGGGAGTTTTGGCTACAATGAGCAGTTCTTC.